Here is one T cell receptor beta chain with its context. Its specificity is unknown. The junction had 6 bases not matched to a gene; V was cut back by 5 bases and J by 4 bases. CDR3 length: 14 residues. Germline CDR1 SGHTA, CDR2 FQGNSA. This specimen belongs to a study of shared clonotypes between healthy human individuals. Study-wide findings and caveats: Around 4.7% was the fraction of naive CD4 clonotypes found shared across a few donors. In contrast to clonotypes shared by all four donors, non-shared clonotypes had lower generation probabilities.

Naive CD8 populations comprised CD45RO-negative cells positively selected for CCR7, excluding terminally differentiated effector memory CD45RA+ cells. Some clones are missing from TCRdb's copy, which holds only in-frame ones; the method was immunoSEQ multiplex PCR. The sample carries some 800,000 clones, 90% to 95% recorded once. Sequenced: naive CD8+ T cells sorted from blood. The rearrangement uses TRBV7-2 and TRBJ2-5, with TRBD2 matching 8 bases. The clonotype comes from a man under 40 in good health. In DNA form, the CDR3 reads TGTGCCAGCAGCCCCAGCGGGAGCAGAGAGACCCAGTACTTC. This translates into CASSPSGSRETQYF.